The 18 T cell receptor beta chains below were found in one sample sequenced in a study of radiation and T cells in renal cell carcinoma. Time point denoted: baseline pretreatment blood. Sample treatment: 15 Gy SBRT to primary tumor, nephrectomy 4 weeks later. Sequenced by immunoSEQ multiplex PCR; TCRdb stores in-frame clones only, minus some. The sample shows approximately 45,000 clones, approximately 80% of them seen only once. Here the sequenced sample was blood, taken from a patient whose treatment included radiotherapy and nephrectomy. The receptor source for this set is a woman in her 70s with renal cell carcinoma.

The V gene is TRBV21-1, the J gene TRBJ1-1. TRBV21-1 corresponds to a pseudogene. The CDR3 covers 15 residues. CDR3 residues: CASSKDLCRDTEAFF. DNA for the CDR3: TGTGCCAGCAGCAAAGACCTATGCCGGGACACTGAAGCTTTCTTT.

The V and J genes are TRBV4-1 and TRBJ1-2; no definite D call. This CDR3 has 17 amino acids. CDR1 is MGHRA, CDR2 YSYEKL, per germline. The V gene lost 6 bases and the J gene lost 3 bases, with 23 bases spanning the gap. In nucleotides, the CDR3 is TGCGCCAGCAGTCCAACCCCCGCCGACTACGGGGACTATGGCTACACCTTC. Its translation is CASSPTPADYGDYGYTF.

The chain links TRBV19 to TRBJ2-5, with 9 bases that match TRBD1. V dropped 7 bases and J dropped 9; count of bases not matched to a gene: 9. Germline V gene lookup returns CDR1 LNHDA and CDR2 SQIVND (reference sequence). CDR3 length: 13 residues. The CDR3: CASTSGTGSAQYF. The CDR3 bases are TGTGCCAGTACCTCCGGGACAGGGAGTGCCCAGTACTTC.

The chain joins TRBV7-6 to TRBJ2-2; a weak D match, TRBD2 (5 bases). The CDR3 extends over 13 amino acids. The V and J ends lost 5 bases and 3 bases respectively, with 7 bases between them. Per germline, CDR1 SGHVS and CDR2 FNYEAQ. The CDR3 loop is CASSPDYTGELFF. In DNA, the CDR3 is TGTGCCAGCAGCCCGGACTACACCGGGGAGCTGTTTTTT.

The chain combines TRBV6-5 with TRBJ1-2; D remains ambiguous. CDR1 and CDR2 from the germline V gene are MNHEY and SVGAGI. Trimming pared 1 base from V and 6 bases from J, leaving 9 bases between. This CDR3 has 13 residues. The CDR3 bases are TGTGCCAGCAGTTACTGGGCAGAGAATGGCTACACCTTC. Its protein product is CASSYWAENGYTF.

This chain joins TRBV29-1 and TRBJ2-7; either TRBD1 or TRBD2 may supply D (6 bases each). Trimming removed 6 bases at V and 6 bases at J, with 21 bases between. The CDR3 length is 14 residues. The germline V gene has CDR1 SQVTM and CDR2 ANQGSEA. This chain's CDR3 is CSVGRQVPGGEQYF. Written as DNA, the CDR3 is TGCAGCGTGGGCCGACAGGTCCCCGGGGGCGAGCAGTACTTC.

The rearrangement uses TRBV10-3 and TRBJ2-7, with 8 bases lining up with TRBD1. The CDR3 loop spans 16 amino acids. With 2 bases clipped from V and 0 bases from J, the junction kept 6 bases outside the gene matches. CDR1 ENHRY and CDR2 SYGVKD come from the germline V gene. In DNA form, the CDR3 reads TGTGCCATCAGTGAGACCAGACAGGGGAGCTCCTACGAGCAGTACTTC. It yields the protein CAISETRQGSSYEQYF.

The CDR3 DNA is TGTGCCAGCAGCTTGGGCGGGAGCCAAGAGACCCAGTACTTC. This gives the protein CASSLGGSQETQYF. The chain has TRBV5-5 and TRBJ2-5; 7 bases agree with TRBD2. The CDR3 has 14 amino acids. With V trimmed by 0 bases and J by 1 base, 0 bases remained unmatched. The germline CDR1 and CDR2 sequences are SGHKS and YYEKEE (reference sequence).

This chain connects TRBV19 to TRBJ2-4, with D possibly matching TRBD1 (5 bases). The CDR3 covers 15 residues. The V and J ends lost 3 bases and 6 bases respectively, with 15 bases between them. The germline CDR1 and CDR2 sequences are LNHDA and SQIVND (reference sequence). Written as DNA, the CDR3 is TGTGCCAGTAGTATTATTGCAGGTGGGGCAAACATTCAGTACTTC. It specifies CASSIIAGGANIQYF.

This clone has just one count. The V call is TRBV4-3, the J call TRBJ1-2; 9 nucleotides align to TRBD1. This CDR3 spans 15 amino acids. J gave up 4 bases and V 5 bases, and 8 bases lay outside the gene matches. Looked up from germline, CDR1 is LGHNA and CDR2 is YSLEER. The CDR3 loop is CASSSGTGGIYGYTF. CDR3 bases: TGCGCCAGCAGCAGTGGAACAGGGGGCATCTATGGCTACACCTTC.

This clone was seen only once. The sample has other DNA sequences that encode this CDR3 too. This CDR3 is CASSPELNTEAFF. The CDR3 coding sequence is TGTGCCAGCAGCCCCGAATTGAACACTGAAGCTTTCTTT. The chain carries TRBV5-4 and TRBJ1-1; D remains unclear. CDR1 SGHNT and CDR2 YYREEE come from the germline V gene (reference sequence). The CDR3 extends over 13 amino acids. Trimming left V 4 bases short and J 0 bases short, with 7 bases between.

This clone occurred once. The identical CDR3 is also encoded by other nucleotide sequences in the sample. This chain joins TRBV18 and TRBJ1-3; D not certain. Germline V gives CDR1 KGHSH, CDR2 LQKENI. The V end was cut by 3 bases, the J end by 0 bases, with 3 bases between. The CDR3 contains 13 residues. The CDR3: CASSPTSGNTIYF. CDR3 coding DNA: TGTGCCAGCTCACCCACCTCTGGAAACACCATATATTTT.

This clone has a single count. The chain uses TRBV5-4 and TRBJ2-7; tentatively, D is TRBD1 (5 bases). Trimming removed 4 bases from V and 1 base from J, with 6 bases in between. Germline assignment: CDR1 SGHNT and CDR2 YYREEE (reference sequence). The CDR3 runs to 12 residues. This CDR3 is CASSAGSYEQYF. CDR3 nucleotide sequence: TGTGCCAGCAGCGCAGGGTCCTACGAGCAGTACTTC.

The chain joins TRBV7-8 to TRBJ2-5; 7 bases are shared with TRBD1. Germline CDR1 SGHVS, CDR2 FQNEAQ. This CDR3 comprises 14 residues. J gave up 4 bases and V 1 base, and 3 bases lay outside the gene matches. This chain's CDR3 is CASSLGSGGETQYF. In DNA form, the CDR3 reads TGTGCCAGCAGCTTAGGGTCAGGGGGAGAGACCCAGTACTTC.

This clone was observed once. The chain recombines TRBV5-1 with TRBJ2-1, with TRBD1 matching over 9 bases. CDR1 and CDR2 from the germline V gene are SGHRS and YFSETQ. V shed 3 bases, J shed 4 bases, and the junction held 5 bases outside the gene matches. This CDR3 has 15 amino acids. CDR3 loop: CASSSGTGIYNEQFF. As DNA, the CDR3 is TGCGCCAGCAGCTCCGGGACAGGGATTTACAATGAGCAGTTCTTC. Using reference TRBV5-1 and TRBJ2-1 for the parts outside the CDR3, the full variable domain is KAGVTQTPRYLIKTRGQQVTLSCSPISGHRSVSWYQQTPGQGLQFLFEYFSETQRNKGNFPGRFSGRQFSNSRSEMNVSTLELGDSALYLCASSSGTGIYNEQFFGPGTRLTVL.

CDR3 DNA sequence: TGTGCCAGCAGCACCCCCCGGGGATATTGGAACACTGAAGCTTTCTTT. Translation: CASSTPRGYWNTEAFF. The chain couples TRBV21-1 to TRBJ1-1. TRBV21-1 is a documented pseudogene. This CDR3 region has 16 residues.

V usage is TRBV5-4 and J usage is TRBJ2-2; 12 nucleotides line up with TRBD2. The CDR3 totals 17 residues. CDR1 is SGHNT and CDR2 is YYREEE in the germline V gene (reference sequence). V gave up 4 bases and J gave up 3 bases; unmatched junction bases: 7. The CDR3 sequence: CASSLAGGRRYTGELFF. In DNA, the CDR3 is TGTGCCAGCAGCCTAGCGGGGGGGCGACGGTACACCGGGGAGCTGTTTTTT.

With regard to this clone: The sample holds other DNA sequences that translate to the same CDR3. The rearrangement links TRBV5-1 to TRBJ2-2, with D perhaps matching TRBD1 (5 bases). There are 13 residues in the CDR3. The V gene's germline CDR1 is SGHRS and CDR2 YFSETQ. Trimming removed 0 bases from V and 5 bases from J, with 5 bases in between. The CDR3 DNA reads as TGCGCCAGCAGCTTGGAGGGGACCGGGGAGCTGTTTTTT. This codes for CASSLEGTGELFF.